Each of the 13 T cell receptor beta chains below was sequenced from the same sample in a study of T cells in Graves' hyperthyroidism and ophthalmopathy (dated by TCRdb to between 2019 and 2020). To prepare the library, multiplex PCR was applied. The reads were generated on an Illumina HiSeq 2000. Amplification of TCR beta CDR3 regions was carried out from RNA transcripts. A first-round RT-PCR of the TCR CDR3 used the HTBI primer set with the Qiagen OneStep RT-PCR kit. TCRdb's own reprocessing of the public reads used fastp at Q25 and MiXCR and kept productive beta chains. Every entry covers one CDR3 protein and lists the most common genes and DNA from its rows. This sample comprises 200,000 to 250,000 distinct CDR3 sequences, roughly 17% of them detected only once. The top ten constitute around 30% of the sample. The material sequenced was blood. The origin of the receptors is a woman under 30 with Graves' ophthalmopathy.

This clonotype was seen repeatedly, ten times or more. In nucleotides, the CDR3 is TGTGCCAGCAGCCCCCGGACGGCGTATAGCAATCAGCCCCAGCATTTT. It codes for CASSPRTAYSNQPQHF. The rearrangement joins TRBV14 to TRBJ1-5; D not resolved. Germline loops: CDR1 SGHDN, CDR2 FVKESK. This CDR3 has 16 amino acids. Trimming left V 4 bases short and J 0 bases short, with 13 bases between.

The gene calls are TRBV6-4 and TRBJ2-1; possible D gene TRBD2, 5 bases. The CDR3 is made up of 15 amino acids. Trimming left V 8 bases short and J 2 bases short, with 16 bases between. Germline CDR1 and CDR2: MRHNA and SNTAGT. The CDR3 loop reads CASSPRRATYNEQFF. The CDR3 nucleotides read TGTGCCAGCTCCCCGAGGCGGGCCACCTACAATGAGCAGTTCTTC.

There are many counts of this clonotype. The DNA of the CDR3 is TGTGCCAGCAGTTTAAGCCTAGCGGGAGAATTGGGAGTGGCAGATACGCAGTATTTT. Its protein is CASSLSLAGELGVADTQYF. V gene TRBV28 combines with J gene TRBJ2-3; 10 nucleotides agree with TRBD2. This CDR3 region has 19 residues. V dropped 2 bases and J dropped 4; count of bases not matched to a gene: 15. Germline-derived CDR1 and CDR2 are MDHEN and SYDVKM.

This clonotype was counted ten times or more. The V gene is TRBV7-9, the J gene TRBJ1-1; TRBD1 is a possible D gene (5 bases). Trimming pared 5 bases from V and 1 base from J, leaving 14 bases between. Germline V gene sequence: CDR1 SEHNR, CDR2 FQNEAQ (reference sequence). There are 15 residues in the CDR3. CDR3 sequence: CASSVKGTENTEAFF. The CDR3 nucleotides are TGTGCCAGCAGCGTGAAAGGGACGGAGAACACTGAAGCTTTCTTT.

This clonotype came up many times. The chain carries TRBV30 and TRBJ1-2, with D possibly TRBD1 on 5 matching bases. CDR1 is GTSNPN, CDR2 SVGIG, per germline (reference sequence). This CDR3 is built from 14 residues. Trimming took off 1 base at V and 3 bases at J, with 12 bases between the two ends. Written as DNA, the CDR3 is TGTGCCTGGAGTGCGGCAGGGAAGGACTATGGCTACACCTTC. It codes for CAWSAAGKDYGYTF.

This clonotype was found many times. The V and J genes are TRBV29-1 and TRBJ2-7; perhaps TRBD2 as D (5 bases). The CDR3 loop spans 15 amino acids. The V gene lost 0 bases and the J gene lost 0 bases, with 12 bases spanning the gap. Germline V gives CDR1 SQVTM, CDR2 ANQGSEA. As DNA, the CDR3 is TGCAGCGTTGAAGATTTAGTTGGGAGCTCCTACGAGCAGTACTTC. Translation gives CSVEDLVGSSYEQYF.

There are many counts of this clonotype. The V and J genes are TRBV28 and TRBJ1-6; 8 bases align to TRBD1. The germline CDR1 and CDR2 sequences are MDHEN and SYDVKM. The CDR3 runs to 15 residues. Germline trimming cut 4 bases from V and 7 bases from J; bases unmatched to any gene: 6. The CDR3 nucleotides are TGTGCCAGCAGTTCCCGGACAGGGAGGAATTCACCCCTCCACTTT. As protein: CASSSRTGRNSPLHF.

This clonotype has ten or more counts. The chain carries TRBV28 and TRBJ2-1, with 8 positions matching TRBD1. The CDR3 is 16 residues long. Per the germline V gene, CDR1 is MDHEN and CDR2 is SYDVKM. J was trimmed by 0 bases and V by 5 bases; bases with no gene match: 6. As DNA, the CDR3 is TGTGCCAGCAGTATTTTCGGACAGGGCTCCTACAATGAGCAGTTCTTC. Protein product: CASSIFGQGSYNEQFF.

This clonotype was seen repeatedly, ten times or more. This chain links TRBV20-1 with TRBJ1-6; D not resolved. V gave up 3 bases and J gave up 5 bases, with 14 bases separating them. The CDR3 totals 15 residues. Germline V gives CDR1 DFQATT, CDR2 SNEGSKA (reference sequence). CDR3 residues: CSARGDWADNSPLHF. CDR3 DNA sequence: TGCAGTGCTAGGGGTGATTGGGCTGATAATTCACCCCTCCACTTT.

This clonotype was counted a few times. V and J are TRBV5-1 and TRBJ2-7; 12 positions match TRBD2. The ends lost 1 base at V and 6 bases at J; junction bases unmatched: 5. The CDR3 extends over 15 amino acids. Germline CDR1 is SGHRS and CDR2 is YFSETQ. CDR3 DNA: TGCGCCAGCAGCTTGTGGGCTAGCGGGGGGGCCGAGCAGTACTTC. Its protein product is CASSLWASGGAEQYF.

This clonotype was picked up many times. J is TRBJ2-7 and V is TRBV7-9; no firm D call. The CDR3 has 12 residues. V lost 5 bases and J lost 5, with 10 bases in between. The germline V gene has CDR1 SEHNR and CDR2 FQNEAQ (reference sequence). The CDR3 protein is CASSQGGNEQYF. Written as DNA, the CDR3 is TGTGCCAGCAGCCAAGGTGGTAACGAGCAGTACTTC.

J is TRBJ2-7 and V is TRBV6-1; TRBD2 agrees at 12 bases. Germline CDR1 is MNHNS and CDR2 is SASEGT. This CDR3 has 16 amino acids. The V and J ends lost 8 bases and 3 bases, in that order; junction bases with no gene match: 11. CDR3 DNA: TGTGCCAGCGGCCCCGCTAGCGGGGGGGGTAGCTACGAGCAGTACTTC. This translates into CASGPASGGGSYEQYF.

This clonotype was counted many times. The chain links TRBV29-1 to TRBJ2-7, with TRBD1 identical over 12 bases. The CDR3 consists of 14 residues. Germline V lookup: CDR1 SQVTM, CDR2 ANQGSEA. V trimming: 5 bases; J trimming: 6 bases; junction bases outside the gene matches: 8. In nucleotides, the CDR3 is TGCAGCGTTCTAACCGGGACAGGGGGCCTCGAGCAGTACTTC. Protein: CSVLTGTGGLEQYF.